This is a list of T cell receptor beta chains from one sample in a study of shared clonotypes between healthy human individuals. The repertoire was sequenced with immunoSEQ multiplex PCR; TCRdb's copy has only in-frame clones and lacks some. The sample includes roughly 650,000 clones, approximately 97% of them seen just once. The sample comprised naive CD4+ T cells sorted from blood. The receptor set was obtained from a woman in her 30s in good health. Each CDR3 is given without its conserved first and last residue. Size is stated for part of the rows, as once, few or many counts, or as a class when the clone is expanded.

clone size	V gene	J gene	CDR3 protein
-	TRBV5-1	TRBJ1-2	ASSPLGGDLAAYT
-	TRBV28	TRBJ1-1	ASIGGGGGAAF
-	TRBV5-1	TRBJ1-1	ASSLAGTGLNTEAF
-	TRBV1	TRBJ1-2	TSSQGGGRGVYGYT
-	TRBV10-1	TRBJ2-2	ASSAYREGEGTGELF
-	TRBV4-1	TRBJ1-4	ASSQIGRGLGGFGEKLF
-	TRBV27	TRBJ1-5	ASSRTGLGQPQH
-	TRBV5-1	TRBJ2-2	ASSLIGMGNGELF
-	TRBV7-8	TRBJ2-7	ASSFVQGAYEQY
-	TRBV19	TRBJ1-1	ASSIAGTEAF
once	TRBV2	TRBJ2-7	ASKGQGKNYEQY
-	TRBV18	TRBJ1-3	ASSQNDGLSGNTIY
-	TRBV11-3	TRBJ2-1	ASSHSGTGTSHEQF
-	TRBV6-5	TRBJ1-2	ASSYSGDRHGYT
-	TRBV5-1	TRBJ2-2	ASSGRQVNTGELF
-	TRBV6-5	TRBJ2-7	ASSTQGAAGEQY
-	TRBV19	TRBJ1-1	ASSSVSNTEAF
-	TRBV5-4	TRBJ2-5	ASIVLAGGSETQY
-	TRBV6-5	TRBJ2-3	ASSTPGADADTQY
-	TRBV29-1	TRBJ1-3	STRGSGNTIY
-	TRBV5-1	TRBJ2-7	ASSLRGLAGGPNEQY
once	TRBV28	TRBJ2-7	ASSLVGAAYEQY
-	TRBV28	TRBJ2-2	ASSLAGSNTGELF
-	TRBV5-4	TRBJ1-2	ASSSGTGFNYGYT
-	TRBV5-1	TRBJ2-7	ASSLAVGATPYEQY
-	TRBV28	TRBJ2-3	VSSLRASGSLRTDTQY
once	TRBV7-3	TRBJ2-1	ASSLYGGTGKKGGEQF
-	TRBV19	TRBJ2-1	ASSIKVSYLGLANYEQF
-	TRBV13	TRBJ2-7	ASSLLGIYEQY
-	TRBV2	TRBJ2-3	ASSEYGAVGALTDTQY
-	TRBV6-5	TRBJ1-1	ASRQGQGREAF
-	TRBV6-5	TRBJ1-5	ASRGGNNQPQH
-	TRBV28	TRBJ1-4	ASSFGTGGKEKLF
-	TRBV2	TRBJ2-7	ASRADRPNSYEQY
-	TRBV23-1	TRBJ2-7	ASSQSGLAGDEQY
-	TRBV6-5	TRBJ1-4	ASSTQGQLF
-	TRBV5-4	TRBJ1-2	ASSMDLYGYT
-	TRBV7-2	TRBJ1-3	ASSTTFFGGEGNTIY
-	TRBV11-1	TRBJ1-2	ASSSLTGRLDYGYT
-	TRBV28	TRBJ2-2	ASRPRYRHTGELF
-	TRBV7-8	TRBJ1-5	ASSSDRATWQPQH
-	TRBV12-1	TRBJ2-7	ASSSGGGLAGGYAYEQY
-	TRBV28	TRBJ2-4	ASTHGGSKNIQY
-	TRBV18	TRBJ2-7	ASSPTSGRKNEQY
-	TRBV6-6	TRBJ2-7	ASNHGSGYEQY